These 23 T cell receptor beta chains were all obtained from the same sample, sequenced in a study of post-analysis software for immune sequencing data. Findings of the study overall: TRBV segments more frequent in patients than in controls numbered five and included TRBV5-6, TRBV5-1 and TRBV20-1.

Every TCR beta cDNA library bore unique molecular identifiers. TCRdb processed the PCR reads anew with MiXCR; each CDR3 protein has one entry. The sample lists approximately 250,000 distinct CDR3 sequences; 36% were seen once. Their antigens remain unidentified. Input material: blood. All receptors come from a girl under 18 with multiple sclerosis.

This clonotype was counted ten times or more. The chain is built from TRBV4-1 and TRBJ2-1; D remains ambiguous. Trimming pared 0 bases from V and 6 bases from J, leaving 15 bases between. CDR1 and CDR2 (germline): MGHRA, YSYEKL. The length of the CDR3 is 16 residues. CDR3 bases: TGCGCCAGCAGCCAAGAATTGGCGAGTAAGACCAATGAGCAGTTCTTC. Translating gives CASSQELASKTNEQFF.

This clonotype was seen at least ten times. The V call is TRBV5-1, the J call TRBJ2-3, with 8 bases identical to TRBD1. Germline V lookup: CDR1 SGHRS, CDR2 YFSETQ. The CDR3 runs to 13 residues. V was pared by 2 bases and J by 7 bases, with 3 bases of the junction left unmatched. CDR3 DNA: TGCGCCAGCAGCTTACAGGGGGAACATACGCAGTATTTT. Translation gives CASSLQGEHTQYF.

In its sample, this clonotype was seen a few times. This may be a read error: a much more frequent sequence differs by one nucleotide. This chain links TRBV12-3 or TRBV12-4 with TRBJ2-5; D not resolved. V was clipped by 3 bases and J by 11 bases, with 19 bases between them. This CDR3 contains 14 residues. The CDR3 nucleotides read TGTGCCAGCAGTTTCCTCACCGGGCCCAATGAGCAGTACTTC. Its translation: CASSFLTGPNEQYF.

The table lists this clonotype with a count of one. Given a much more abundant clone one base away, this may be a read error. J is TRBJ2-4 and V is TRBV13; 7 bases map to TRBD1. Germline V gene sequence: CDR1 PRHDT, CDR2 FYEKMQ (reference sequence). The CDR3 is 14 residues long. CDR3 nucleotide sequence: TGTGCCTGCAGCCTAAGAGGGACAGTACCCATTCAGTACTTC. Translating gives CACSLRGTVPIQYF.

This clonotype came up a few times. The gene calls are TRBV12-3 or TRBV12-4 and TRBJ2-2, with D maybe TRBD1 (6 bases). This CDR3 comprises 16 residues. Deletions cut 6 bases from V and 0 bases from J, with 14 bases between. CDR3: CASSSFGTTNTGELFF. The CDR3 DNA follows: TGTGCCAGCAGCTCATTCGGGACAACGAACACCGGGGAGCTGTTTTTT.

This sequence joins TRBV30 and TRBJ2-2, with 9 bases identical to TRBD2. Trimming at V came to 3 bases and at J to 2 bases, leaving 10 bases not matched to a gene. Germline CDR1 and CDR2: GTSNPN and SVGIG (reference sequence). This CDR3 contains 17 residues. CDR3 nucleotide sequence: TGTGCCTGGAGCTTTCCTGGAGCGGGAGGTAACACCGGGGAGCTGTTTTTT. Its protein product is CAWSFPGAGGNTGELFF.

A note on this clonotype: A much larger clone is a single base away; this may be a read error. The chain links TRBV10-3 to TRBJ2-1; D unclear. Germline loops: CDR1 ENHRY, CDR2 SYGVKD. This CDR3 has 14 amino acids. Trimming removed 8 bases at V and 5 bases at J, with 16 bases between. The chain's CDR3 is CAIRTEISHNEQFF. CDR3 sequence (DNA): TGTGCCATCCGTACGGAGATTTCCCACAATGAGCAGTTCTTC.

The V call is TRBV5-1, the J call TRBJ1-2; 7 bases align to TRBD1. The germline gives CDR1 SGHRS, CDR2 YFSETQ. V was clipped by 4 bases and J by 8 bases; unmatched bases: 5. The CDR3 spans 12 residues. CDR3 sequence: CASSPGGEGYTF. The CDR3 DNA follows: TGCGCCAGCAGCCCAGGGGGTGAAGGCTACACCTTC.

CDR3 nucleotides: TGTGCCAGCTCACCACGCATAGGGACAGGCAGCACCGGGGAGCTGTTTTTT. Amino acids: CASSPRIGTGSTGELFF. This chain uses TRBV18 with TRBJ2-2, with 8 positions matching TRBD1. The CDR3 sequence is 17 residues long. V shed 1 base and J 4 bases; nucleotides not matched to a gene: 8. CDR1 is KGHSH and CDR2 is LQKENI in the germline V gene.

This clonotype has more than one count but fewer than ten. This rearrangement joins TRBV12-3 or TRBV12-4 to TRBJ1-1; tentatively, D is TRBD1 (6 bases). Trimming removed 6 bases at V and 3 bases at J, with 11 bases between. The CDR3 sequence is 13 residues long. The CDR3, as DNA: TGTGCCAGCAGCACTACAGGGTACACTGAAGCTTTCTTT. Protein sequence: CASSTTGYTEAFF.

This sequence joins TRBV20-1 and TRBJ2-4; D is perhaps TRBD1 or TRBD2 (5 bases each). The DNA end lines up better with TRBJ2-7; the J call may be wrong. The germline V gene encodes CDR1 DFQATT and CDR2 SNEGSKA (reference sequence). This CDR3 comprises 14 residues. The DNA of the CDR3 is TGCAGTGCTAGAGGAGGGGTCAATACCTACGAGCAGTACTTC. Encoded protein: CSARGGVNTYEQYF.

This clonotype turned up a few times. A much larger clone sits a single nucleotide away, making a read error possible. The chain links TRBV27 to TRBJ2-5; 13 bases map to TRBD2. CDR1 and CDR2 (germline): MNHEY, SMNVEV (reference sequence). This CDR3 comprises 15 residues. With 1 base clipped from V and 11 bases from J, the junction kept 7 bases outside the gene matches. The CDR3 reads CASSLWTSGSNEQYF. The CDR3 DNA reads as TGTGCCAGCAGTTTATGGACTAGCGGGAGTAATGAGCAGTACTTC.

As to this clonotype: A read error is possible here, since a much larger clone lies one base away. The chain carries TRBV5-1 and TRBJ2-1; the match to TRBD1 covers 7 bases. The CDR3 spans 13 residues. Germline assignment: CDR1 SGHRS and CDR2 YFSETQ. J was trimmed by 13 bases and V by 4 bases; bases with no gene match: 11. The CDR3 loop reads CASSQTGEETQFF. CDR3 sequence (DNA): TGCGCCAGCAGCCAAACAGGGGAAGAGACCCAGTTCTTC. Together with reference TRBV5-1 and TRBJ2-1, the CDR3 gives the full variable domain: KAGVTQTPRYLIKTRGQQVTLSCSPISGHRSVSWYQQTPGQGLQFLFEYFSETQRNKGNFPGRFSGRQFSNSRSEMNVSTLELGDSALYLCASSQTGEETQFFGPGTRLTVL.

This clonotype has a count of ten or more. This rearrangement joins TRBV11-1 to TRBJ1-1; D gene unclear. The CDR3 consists of 13 residues. Germline V gives CDR1 SGHAT, CDR2 FQDESV (reference sequence). V was trimmed by 3 bases and J by 1 base, leaving 6 bases between them. The DNA for the CDR3 is TGTGCCAGCAGCTTTGGGTCGAACACTGAAGCTTTCTTT. It encodes CASSFGSNTEAFF.

This chain uses TRBV20-1 with TRBJ2-2, with a tentative D call TRBD2 (5 bases). Germline lookup yields CDR1 DFQATT and CDR2 SNEGSKA (reference sequence). The V gene lost 4 bases and the J gene lost 5 bases, with 11 bases spanning the gap. This CDR3 has 13 amino acids. CDR3 in amino acids: CSATQRGTGELFF. The CDR3 nucleotides read TGCAGTGCTACCCAGCGAGGGACCGGGGAGCTGTTTTTT.

This clonotype has just a few counts. This chain connects TRBV4-2 to TRBJ2-3; a weak D match, TRBD1 (6 bases). Trimming pared 1 base from V and 3 bases from J, leaving 14 bases between. The CDR3 is 16 amino acids. CDR1 LGHNA and CDR2 YNFKEQ come from the germline V gene. CDR3 coding DNA: TGTGCCAGCAGCCAAGTCGGGACACCAACTACAGATACGCAGTATTTT. Its translation: CASSQVGTPTTDTQYF.

V usage is TRBV6-5 and J usage is TRBJ2-4; 14 bases line up with TRBD2. The J call may be in error: the DNA end matches TRBJ2-7 better. This CDR3 has 16 amino acids. Germline-derived CDR1 and CDR2 are MNHEY and SVGAGI. This CDR3 is CASSRTSGGPVYEQYF. In nucleotides, the CDR3 is TGTGCCAGCAGTCGGACTAGCGGGGGGCCGGTCTACGAGCAGTACTTC.

This clonotype was picked up one time. The rearrangement uses TRBV29-1 and TRBJ1-1; D remains ambiguous. CDR3 length: 10 residues. Germline CDR1 and CDR2: SQVTM and ANQGSEA. V lost 5 bases to trimming and J lost 7 bases, with 8 bases between them. The CDR3 DNA follows: TGCAGCGTTTCGAATGGTGAAGCTTTCTTT. Encoded protein: CSVSNGEAFF. The complete variable domain, with remaining parts taken from reference TRBV29-1 and TRBJ1-1, reads SAVISQKPSRDICQRGTSLTIQCQVDSQVTMMFWYRQQPGQSLTLIATANQGSEATYESGFVIDKFPISRPNLTFSTLTVSNMSPEDSSIYLCSVSNGEAFFGQGTRLTVV.

This rearrangement joins TRBV27 to TRBJ1-1; tentatively, D is TRBD1 (6 bases). There are 21 residues in the CDR3. The V and J ends lost 4 bases and 0 bases respectively, with 30 bases between them. Germline V lookup: CDR1 MNHEY, CDR2 SMNVEV (reference sequence). The CDR3 coding sequence is TGTGCCAGCAGTTACGGCCTCCTTAAAAGTAGGCAGGGGCTTATGAACACTGAAGCTTTCTTT. This sequence encodes CASSYGLLKSRQGLMNTEAFF.

Comments on this clonotype: A much larger clone differs from this one at a single base, so this may be a read error. This CDR3 is CTSSSLGVETQYF. CDR3 nucleotide sequence: TGTACCAGCAGTTCCCTTGGGGTAGAGACCCAGTACTTC. The chain combines TRBV27 with TRBJ2-5; D remains unclear. Germline values: CDR1 MNHEY, CDR2 SMNVEV (reference sequence). This CDR3 spans 13 amino acids.

In its sample, this clonotype was seen a few times. This chain connects TRBV7-2 to TRBJ2-1, with a possible D match to TRBD2 (5 bases). The V gene's germline CDR1 is SGHTA and CDR2 FQGNSA. The CDR3 covers 15 residues. V shed 1 base and J shed 8 bases, with 15 bases lying between them. The CDR3 region has the DNA TGTGCCAGCAGCTTAGGCCGCCCCACTAGGGATGAGCAGTTCTTC. It translates to CASSLGRPTRDEQFF.

V gene TRBV10-3 combines with J gene TRBJ1-2, with 7 bases aligning to TRBD1. CDR1 is ENHRY and CDR2 is SYGVKD in the germline V gene. This CDR3 region has 14 residues. Losses at the gene ends were 0 bases for V and 5 bases for J; bases not matched to a gene: 3. CDR3 DNA: TGTGCCATCAGTGAGTCAACAGGGGTTTATGGCTACACCTTC. Translated, it gives CAISESTGVYGYTF.

A few counts support this clonotype. V usage is TRBV29-1 and J usage is TRBJ1-5; 9 positions match TRBD1. The CDR3 length is 13 residues. The V segment lost 6 bases and the J segment 7 bases; nucleotides outside the gene matches: 7. The germline V gene has CDR1 SQVTM and CDR2 ANQGSEA. The CDR3 is CSVKDRGRQPQHF. CDR3 coding DNA: TGCAGCGTAAAGGACAGGGGCAGGCAGCCCCAGCATTTT.